The 8 T cell receptor beta chains below were found in one sample sequenced in a study of T-cell memory formation after mild COVID-19. TCRdb called the 5' RACE reads again in MiXCR, with one record for every CDR3 protein. The table shows 350,000 or so distinct CDR3 sequences, with around 20% occurring only once. The source material was PBMCs or a T cell subset sorted from them (not recorded which). The receptors come from an adult woman who had mild COVID-19 (a few samples of this study predate the infection). Cell type and time point are not known.

The rearrangement uses TRBV24-1 and TRBJ1-5, with 7 positions matching TRBD1. Germline assignment: CDR1 KGHDR and CDR2 SFDVKD. V lost 2 bases to trimming and J lost 0 bases; unmatched junction nucleotides: 9. The CDR3 is made up of 18 amino acids. In nucleotides, the CDR3 is TGTGCCACCAGTGATTCATGGGGACAGAAAGATAGCAATCAGCCCCAGCATTTT. Translating gives CATSDSWGQKDSNQPQHF.

CDR3 residues: CALGLGVGTGELFF. DNA for the CDR3: TGTGCCCTCGGGCTAGGAGTAGGGACCGGGGAGCTGTTTTTT. The rearrangement links TRBV9 to TRBJ2-2; D unresolved. The CDR3 is made up of 14 amino acids. CDR1 is SGDLS and CDR2 is YYNGEE in the germline V gene. Trimming took off 10 bases at V and 5 bases at J, with 18 bases between the two ends. Full variable domain (missing parts from reference TRBV9 and TRBJ2-2): DSGVTQTPKHLITATGQRVTLRCSPRSGDLSVYWYQQSLDQGLQFLIQYYNGEERAKGNILERFSAQQFPDLHSELNLSSLELGDSALYFCALGLGVGTGELFFGEGSRLTVL.

The chain employs TRBV28 and TRBJ2-7, with D possibly matching TRBD1 (7 bases). V was pared by 6 bases and J by 12 bases, with 18 bases between. The CDR3 has 12 residues. CDR1 is MDHEN and CDR2 is SYDVKM in the germline V gene. DNA of the CDR3: TGTGCCAGCAGCCCTGGAGGGGGACAGCTGTACTTC. Translating gives CASSPGGGQLYF.

J is TRBJ1-5 and V is TRBV7-2, with D tentatively TRBD1 (5 bases). CDR1 is SGHTA, CDR2 FQGNSA, per germline. This CDR3 is 16 amino acids long. V was pared by 1 base and J by 0 bases, with 10 bases between. The CDR3 loop is CASSLETASSNQPQHF. The CDR3, as DNA: TGTGCCAGCAGCTTAGAGACAGCTTCTAGCAATCAGCCCCAGCATTTT.

This clonotype was counted a few times. The chain links TRBV5-4 to TRBJ2-2; tentative D call: TRBD2 (5 bases). The CDR3 sequence is 16 residues long. The germline V gene has CDR1 SGHNT and CDR2 YYREEE (reference sequence). Between the trimmed V and J ends, which lost 2 bases and 4 bases, there was a span of 15 bases. The CDR3 DNA follows: TGTGCCAGCAGCTTTCGCCTCTTAGAGGGCACCGGGGAGCTGTTTTTT. Protein product: CASSFRLLEGTGELFF. The entire variable domain, with the rest obtained from reference TRBV5-4 and TRBJ2-2, is as follows: ETGVTQSPTHLIKTRGQQVTLRCSSQSGHNTVSWYQQALGQGPQFIFQYYREEENGRGNFPPRFSGLQFPNYSSELNVNALELDDSALYLCASSFRLLEGTGELFFGEGSRLTVL.

The V call is TRBV4-1, the J call TRBJ2-4; tentatively, D is TRBD2 (5 bases). The CDR3 covers 16 residues. Germline V CDR1 and CDR2: MGHRA, YSYEKL. Trimming removed 10 bases from V and 1 base from J, with 20 bases in between. The CDR3 is CATSGAGFLAKNIQYF. CDR3 nucleotide sequence: TGCGCCACCTCGGGTGCGGGCTTTCTGGCCAAAAACATTCAGTACTTC.

This rearrangement joins TRBV6-5 to TRBJ2-7; maybe TRBD1 (5 bases). The CDR3 is 13 amino acids. Germline loops: CDR1 MNHEY, CDR2 SVGAGI. The V end was cut by 2 bases, the J end by 9 bases, with 14 bases between. The CDR3 loop is CASSYDRSTAQYF. CDR3 coding DNA: TGTGCCAGCAGTTACGACAGATCTACGGCGCAGTACTTC.

This clonotype was recorded only once. The CDR3 sequence: CASRQYANTEAFF. CDR3 nucleotides: TGCGCCAGCCGACAGTACGCGAACACTGAAGCTTTCTTT. The chain uses TRBV5-1 and TRBJ1-1; possibly TRBD1 for D (5 bases). This CDR3 comprises 13 residues. With 7 bases removed from V and 1 base from J, the gap between germline ends came to 11 bases. Per the germline V gene, CDR1 is SGHRS and CDR2 is YFSETQ. The complete variable domain, with remaining parts taken from reference TRBV5-1 and TRBJ1-1, reads KAGVTQTPRYLIKTRGQQVTLSCSPISGHRSVSWYQQTPGQGLQFLFEYFSETQRNKGNFPGRFSGRQFSNSRSEMNVSTLELGDSALYLCASRQYANTEAFFGQGTRLTVV.